This T cell receptor beta chain was documented in a study of blood T cell repertoires in COVID-19 (dated by TCRdb to 2019 to 2021). Regarding the research as a whole: Samples from collaborators originated in the United States, Italy and Spain and spanned both the acute and convalescent phases of COVID-19. The prospective study material was composed of cDNA or gDNA derived from T cells, B-cell-depleted T cells, or PBMCs. The dataset comprised deeply sampled blood TCRbeta repertoires from subjects exposed to, actively infected with, or recovered from COVID-19. The repertoires were released in a freely available public database intended as a resource for research on the immune response to SARS-CoV-2. Samples were obtained from the ongoing ImmuneRACE study (first 160 participants) and from 1,000 to 1,500 subjects provided by 6 global collaborators. Sample metadata almost always included a de-identified subject ID, COVID-19 status, age in years and sex. Where HLA class I and class II types were available, the types were taken from metadata supplied by the sample provider, not from assay-based typing. What the study reported, not specific to this receptor: The amount of clinical and demographic metadata varied by source and participant and was provided uncurated.

The germline V gene supplies CDR1 SGDLS and CDR2 YYNGEE. From the cysteine through the phenylalanine, the CDR3 covers 16 amino acids. CDR3 DNA only is kept here, 48 bases in frame from base 1. V is trimmed back by 1 base and J by 0 bases, and the junction contains 4 bases that no gene match accounts for. Points on this clone: Its antigen target is currently unknown. No base quality information exists; no much larger clone differs at one position.

Each collaborating institution followed its own protocols to collect whole blood in K2EDTA tubes. Collaborator samples were shipped for TCRbeta analysis as frozen whole blood, isolated PBMCs, or DNA extracted from either sample type. TCRbeta CDR3 regions were amplified from genomic DNA using the immunoSEQ Assay, a bias-controlled multiplex PCR. In the original analysis: The number of nucleated cells in each sample was estimated by amplification of reference gene primers within the assay. To quantify the absolute abundance of each unique TCRbeta CDR3 rearrangement, sequence reads were collapsed and filtered. For each sample, productive Simpson clonality was calculated as the square root of Simpson's diversity index across productive rearrangements. TCRdb provides this immuneACCESS table in a form limited to in-frame rearrangements. Some clones are lacking; in checked studies, under half of them reflect an unresolved V gene, and why the rest are absent is not known. Clone size and the V and J calls come from that table; the DNA yielded D and trimming. The sample yields about 240,000 clones; about 86% were counted once. The top ten hold roughly a tenth of the sample.

The specimen was peripheral blood. The rearrangement combines TRBV9 with TRBJ1-3; the junction holds 7 bases that match TRBD1. The clonotype comes from a woman older than 75 with acute or convalescent COVID-19. The base sequence is TGTGCCAGCAGCGTAACCGGGACAGTCTCTGGAAACACCATATATTTT. This yields the protein CASSVTGTVSGNTIYF.